The 21 T cell receptor beta chains given below trace back to one sample, sequenced in a study of blood T cell repertoires in COVID-19 (TCRdb year 2020). Libraries were constructed by the immunoSEQ multiplex PCR assay. TCRdb limited this immuneACCESS table to in-frame rearrangements with V and J called. A share of clones is missing; checked studies link under half to unresolved V genes, and the rest is unexplained. Here the sample has approximately 210,000 clones; approximately 84% occur a single time. The ten largest clones add up to 15% of the sample. Sequencing was done on a sample of PBMCs or T cells enriched from blood (not recorded which). Source of these receptors: a man aged 35-49 years who had recovered from COVID-19.

This clone was observed a handful of times. V and J are TRBV7-3 and TRBJ1-1; TRBD1 is a possible D gene (5 bases). Germline V gene sequence: CDR1 SGHTA, CDR2 FQGTGA. CDR3 length equals 13 residues. Trimming shortened V by 4 bases and J by 7 bases, and 13 bases separated the two germline ends. CDR3 in DNA: TGTGCCAGCAGCTCAGTCGCGGGGCTTGAAGCTTTCTTT. Amino acid sequence: CASSSVAGLEAFF. Supplemented by reference TRBV7-3 and TRBJ1-1, the full variable domain reads GAGVSQTPSNKVTEKGKYVELRCDPISGHTALYWYRQSLGQGPEFLIYFQGTGAADDSGLPNDRFFAVRPEGSVSTLKIQRTERGDSAVYLCASSSVAGLEAFFGQGTRLTVV.

This clone was found once. V and J are TRBV5-4 and TRBJ1-6; D unclear. V was clipped by 4 bases and J by 3 bases, with 8 bases between them. Germline V lookup: CDR1 SGHNT, CDR2 YYREEE (reference sequence). This CDR3 is 14 amino acids long. CDR3 amino acids: CASSQRVYNSPLHF. CDR3 DNA: TGTGCCAGCAGCCAACGGGTCTATAATTCACCCCTCCACTTT.

This clone was seen just once. The CDR3 DNA reads as TGTGCCAGCTCACCGGAACAGGGAGCCAATCAGCCCCAGCATTTT. It encodes CASSPEQGANQPQHF. The rearrangement joins TRBV18 to TRBJ1-5; possible D gene TRBD1, 6 bases. Trimming stripped 3 bases from V and 3 bases from J, with 12 bases between. Germline assignment: CDR1 KGHSH and CDR2 LQKENI. The CDR3 contains 15 residues.

This sequence joins TRBV19 and TRBJ2-7; perhaps TRBD2 as D (6 bases). CDR1 and CDR2 from the germline V gene are LNHDA and SQIVND (reference sequence). The V end was cut by 4 bases, the J end by 1 base, with 14 bases between. CDR3 length: 15 amino acids. CDR3 loop: CASSTLSGGSYEQYF. CDR3 in DNA: TGTGCCAGTAGTACACTTTCTGGGGGGTCCTACGAGCAGTACTTC.

Here the CDR3 DNA reads TGTGCCAGCAGCTTAAGCCTCGGGTACCACGAGCAGTACTTC. It is translated as CASSLSLGYHEQYF. V is TRBV7-8 and J is TRBJ2-7; D not resolved. Between the trimmed V and J ends, which lost 2 bases and 5 bases, there was a span of 13 bases. This CDR3 has 14 residues. Per the germline V gene, CDR1 is SGHVS and CDR2 is FQNEAQ.

The chain links TRBV19 to TRBJ1-6; D call uncertain. CDR1 and CDR2 (germline): LNHDA, SQIVND (reference sequence). The CDR3 is made up of 16 amino acids. Trimming left V 3 bases short and J 1 base short, with 10 bases between. CDR3 nucleotide sequence: TGTGCCAGTAGTATTGGAGGGAGATCCTATAATTCACCCCTCCACTTT. Protein product: CASSIGGRSYNSPLHF. The entire variable domain, with the rest obtained from reference TRBV19 and TRBJ1-6, is as follows: DGGITQSPKYLFRKEGQNVTLSCEQNLNHDAMYWYRQDPGQGLRLIYYSQIVNDFQKGDIAEGYSVSREKKESFPLTVTSAQKNPTAFYLCASSIGGRSYNSPLHFGNGTRLTVT.

The gene calls are TRBV7-9 and TRBJ1-1; D unresolved. This CDR3 has 13 amino acids. V was trimmed by 3 bases and J by 0 bases, leaving 5 bases between them. CDR1 is SEHNR, CDR2 FQNEAQ, per germline (reference sequence). The CDR3 DNA reads as TGTGCCAGCAGCTTCTACCTGAACACTGAAGCTTTCTTT. Translation gives CASSFYLNTEAFF.

This clone was counted only a few times. The chain links TRBV11-1 to TRBJ2-7; TRBD1 agrees at 7 bases. Germline lookup yields CDR1 SGHAT and CDR2 FQDESV (reference sequence). Trimming removed 5 bases from V and 0 bases from J; junction bases left unmatched: 7. The CDR3 length is 15 residues. The CDR3 protein is CASSRTGTVSYEQYF. The CDR3 nucleotides read TGTGCCAGCAGCCGTACCGGGACAGTCTCCTACGAGCAGTACTTC.

The chain recombines TRBV3-1 (or the pseudogene TRBV3-2) with TRBJ1-2, with D uncertain. Germline V gene lookup returns CDR1 LGHDT and CDR2 YNNKEL (reference sequence). There are 19 residues in the CDR3. Trimming pared 1 base from V and 4 bases from J, leaving 25 bases between. The CDR3 nucleotides are TGTGCCAGCAGCCAAGCAACCGAGAAGCGAACCCAAATGGGCTATGGCTACACCTTC. Its protein is CASSQATEKRTQMGYGYTF.

The chain employs TRBV6-2 or TRBV6-3 and TRBJ2-3; 7 bases line up with TRBD1. Germline V gene sequence: CDR1 MNHEY, CDR2 SVGEGT. V lost 0 bases, J lost 4 bases, and 10 bases stayed unmatched. The CDR3 runs 17 residues. The CDR3 reads CASSYSRQGDLSDTQYF. DNA for the CDR3: TGTGCCAGCAGTTACTCGCGACAGGGAGATCTGTCAGATACGCAGTATTTT.

The DNA for the CDR3 is TGTGCCAGCAAAATTAGCGGGGGGGCTGGCACCGGGGAGCTGTTTTTT. Its protein is CASKISGGAGTGELFF. The chain recombines TRBV28 with TRBJ2-2, with 11 nucleotides matching TRBD2. The germline CDR1 and CDR2 sequences are MDHEN and SYDVKM. This CDR3 contains 16 residues. V gave up 7 bases and J gave up 4 bases; unmatched junction bases: 8.

J is TRBJ1-5 and V is TRBV28; D is unclear. In germline, CDR1 is MDHEN, CDR2 SYDVKM. This CDR3 contains 13 residues. V was shortened by 5 bases and J by 7 bases, with 12 bases between the two germline ends. CDR3 amino acids: CASSPPPGQPQHF. The CDR3 DNA follows: TGTGCCAGCAGTCCCCCCCCGGGACAGCCCCAGCATTTT.

This clone came up many times. This chain connects TRBV28 to TRBJ2-1, with D perhaps matching TRBD2 (6 bases). CDR1 is MDHEN, CDR2 SYDVKM, per germline. The CDR3 loop spans 15 amino acids. V lost 6 bases, J lost 6 bases, and 18 bases lay in between. CDR3 in DNA: TGTGCCAGCAGCCTTGGGGCGGTGGGGGGCAATGAGCAGTTCTTC. It codes for CASSLGAVGGNEQFF.

The gene calls are TRBV18 and TRBJ1-2; no clear D. Trimming pared 3 bases from V and 6 bases from J, leaving 11 bases between. CDR1 and CDR2 from the germline V gene are KGHSH and LQKENI. The CDR3 sequence is 13 residues long. CDR3 sequence: CASSPARDNGYTF. The CDR3 DNA follows: TGTGCCAGCTCACCGGCGAGGGATAATGGCTACACCTTC. The full variable domain, its missing parts supplied by reference TRBV18 and TRBJ1-2, is NAGVMQNPRHLVRRRGQEARLRCSPMKGHSHVYWYRQLPEEGLKFMVYLQKENIIDESGMPKERFSAEFPKEGPSILRIQQVVRGDSAAYFCASSPARDNGYTFGSGTRLTVV.

Concerning this clone itself: Within the sample, other DNA sequences also encode this same CDR3. The chain recombines TRBV7-9 with TRBJ1-2, with 7 bases identical to TRBD1. This CDR3 has 12 residues. The germline V gene has CDR1 SEHNR and CDR2 FQNEAQ (reference sequence). Germline trimming cut 5 bases from V and 4 bases from J; bases unmatched to any gene: 1. The CDR3 loop reads CASSRDSYGYTF. The CDR3 bases are TGTGCCAGCAGCCGGGACAGCTATGGCTACACCTTC.

J is TRBJ2-7 and V is TRBV10-3; 10 bases line up with TRBD1. With 5 bases clipped from V and 1 base from J, the junction kept 5 bases outside the gene matches. This CDR3 is 15 amino acids long. Germline assignment: CDR1 ENHRY and CDR2 SYGVKD. In DNA form, the CDR3 reads TGTGCCATCAGTCTGACAGGGGGCGAGTCCTACGAGCAGTACTTC. Translation: CAISLTGGESYEQYF.

The CDR3 loop is CASSLTAQETQYF. The CDR3 DNA is TGTGCCAGCAGCTTAACAGCTCAAGAGACCCAGTACTTC. The gene calls are TRBV7-3 and TRBJ2-5, with no clear D. Germline CDR1 reads SGHTA; CDR2 reads FQGTGA. Trimming took off 0 bases at V and 2 bases at J, with 4 bases between the two ends. The CDR3 spans 13 residues.

The chain employs TRBV27 and TRBJ2-7; 14 bases agree with TRBD2. V dropped 6 bases and J dropped 7; count of bases not matched to a gene: 8. This CDR3 comprises 15 residues. Germline V gene sequence: CDR1 MNHEY, CDR2 SMNVEV (reference sequence). CDR3 sequence: CASSLGLAGAREQYF. The DNA for the CDR3 is TGTGCCAGCAGCTTGGGACTAGCGGGGGCTCGGGAGCAGTACTTC.

This chain connects TRBV5-1 to TRBJ2-3; 8 bases are a match to TRBD2. In germline, CDR1 is SGHRS, CDR2 YFSETQ. Trimming at V came to 7 bases and at J to 4 bases, leaving 8 bases not matched to a gene. The CDR3 sequence is 14 residues long. Here the CDR3 reads CASGQREKADTQYF. Written as DNA, the CDR3 is TGCGCCAGCGGACAGCGGGAGAAGGCAGATACGCAGTATTTT. Based on the CDR3 plus reference TRBV5-1 and TRBJ2-3, the full variable domain is KAGVTQTPRYLIKTRGQQVTLSCSPISGHRSVSWYQQTPGQGLQFLFEYFSETQRNKGNFPGRFSGRQFSNSRSEMNVSTLELGDSALYLCASGQREKADTQYFGPGTRLTVL.

The V call is TRBV11-3, the J call TRBJ2-1, with 9 bases identical to TRBD2. Trimming at V came to 5 bases and at J to 8 bases, leaving 13 bases not matched to a gene. The CDR3 sequence is 16 residues long. Germline assignment: CDR1 SGHNT and CDR2 YENEEA. This CDR3 reads CASSPPLLAGDDEQFF. The DNA for the CDR3 is TGTGCCAGCAGCCCCCCGCTTTTAGCGGGAGACGATGAGCAGTTCTTC.

This chain connects TRBV6-5 to TRBJ1-2; 7 positions agree with TRBD1. J lost 4 bases, V lost 6 bases, and 8 bases had no gene match. This CDR3 has 14 amino acids. The V gene's germline CDR1 is MNHEY and CDR2 SVGAGI. The CDR3 spells CASSPADRIYGYTF. The CDR3 nucleotides read TGTGCCAGCAGCCCCGCGGACAGGATCTATGGCTACACCTTC.